These T cell receptor beta chains were read from a single sample in a study of T cells in Graves' hyperthyroidism and ophthalmopathy. TCRdb ran MiXCR on the multiplex PCR reads and lists one entry per CDR3 protein. Counted here are about 280,000 distinct CDR3 sequences, 25% to 30% occurring once; the ten biggest clones make up approximately 30%. The sequenced sample was blood. Every receptor here comes from a man in his forties with Graves' hyperthyroidism that later progressed to Graves' ophthalmopathy. Both conserved end residues are trimmed from each CDR3. Some rows mark clone size as missing; the rest say once, few, many or name a class of expanded clone.

clone size: many; V gene: TRBV6-1; CDR3 protein: TSSELQGLEAF
clone size: many; V gene: TRBV7-9; CDR3 protein: ASRSQGRGANVLT
clone size: many; V gene: TRBV20-1; CDR3 protein: SAQPEDATSNYGYT
clone size: NA; V gene: TRBV6-2/TRBV6-3; CDR3 protein: ASSLIDGYGYT
clone size: NA; V gene: TRBV5-1; CDR3 protein: ASSLVRALSGRVLTDTQY
clone size: many; V gene: TRBV20-1; CDR3 protein: SASLPTGSGELF
clone size: many; V gene: TRBV6-1; CDR3 protein: ASSERGVAIQDLH
clone size: many; V gene: TRBV28; CDR3 protein: ASHRTFSSNQPQH
clone size: NA; V gene: TRBV7-8; CDR3 protein: ASSRPIAETQY
clone size: many; V gene: TRBV27; CDR3 protein: ASSSMGQGHGYT
clone size: NA; V gene: TRBV11-2; CDR3 protein: ASRGLEPGQGYTETQY
clone size: many; V gene: TRBV4-1; CDR3 protein: ASSQGPGDSGNTIY
clone size: many; V gene: TRBV7-6; CDR3 protein: ASSQTPDVLPQH
clone size: many; V gene: TRBV19; CDR3 protein: ASGRGQWSNQPQH
clone size: many; V gene: TRBV6-5; CDR3 protein: ASSYGRGRPYEQY
clone size: NA; V gene: TRBV6-5; CDR3 protein: ASSYETRAVYEQY
clone size: many; V gene: TRBV28; CDR3 protein: ASGFHLGDRGDQPQH